This T cell receptor (beta chain) was recovered during a study of shared T cell receptors in the human thymus. Profiled with immunoSEQ multiplex PCR; TCRdb holds only in-frame clones, not every one. This repertoire shows hundreds of thousands of clones, approximately 88% found once; its top ten account for 0.0085% to 0.012%. Losses at the gene ends were 8 bases for V and 1 base for J; bases not matched to a gene: 12. The germline CDR1 and CDR2 sequences are SGHVS and FQNEAQ. The CDR3 loop spans 17 amino acids. This sample was shared with a second study, whose subject was human thymus T cells. As reported in that work: Infants, healthy and Finnish, who were having corrective surgery for congenital heart defects served as donors. The source of the thymus tissue was resections taken during corrective heart surgery. Biased V and J segment usage appeared in thymus and peripheral blood. Thymic repertoires overlap heavily among unrelated individuals, related research has reported.

The chain recombines TRBV7-8 with TRBJ1-5; 9 bases map to TRBD1. Sequencing input: thymocytes. The sequence was obtained from a boy less than two years old with a congenital heart defect. CDR3 protein: CASGQTGTGISNQPQHF. The CDR3 DNA is TGTGCCAGCGGGCAAACCGGGACAGGGATAAGCAATCAGCCCCAGCATTTT.